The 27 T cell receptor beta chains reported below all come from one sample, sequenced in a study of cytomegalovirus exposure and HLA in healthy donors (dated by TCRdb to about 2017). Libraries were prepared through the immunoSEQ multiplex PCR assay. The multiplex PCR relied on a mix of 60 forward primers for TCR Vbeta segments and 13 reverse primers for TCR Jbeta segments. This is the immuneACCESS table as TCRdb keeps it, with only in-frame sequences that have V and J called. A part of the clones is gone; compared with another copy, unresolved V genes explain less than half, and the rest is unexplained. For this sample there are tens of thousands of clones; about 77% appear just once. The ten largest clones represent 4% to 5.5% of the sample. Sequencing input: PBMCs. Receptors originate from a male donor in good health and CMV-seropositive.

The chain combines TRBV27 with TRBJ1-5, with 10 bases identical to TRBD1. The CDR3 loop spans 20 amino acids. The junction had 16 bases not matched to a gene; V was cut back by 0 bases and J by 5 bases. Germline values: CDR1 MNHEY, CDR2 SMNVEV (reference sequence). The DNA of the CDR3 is TGTGCCAGCAGTTTATCCCTCCCGGGACAGGGGCTACTAGGACATCAGCCCCAGCATTTT. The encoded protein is CASSLSLPGQGLLGHQPQHF.

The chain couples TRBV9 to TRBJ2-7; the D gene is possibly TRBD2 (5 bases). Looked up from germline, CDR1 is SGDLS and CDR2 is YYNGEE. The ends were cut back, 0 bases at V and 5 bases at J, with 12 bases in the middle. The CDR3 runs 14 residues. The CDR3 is CASSVAPIGNEQYF. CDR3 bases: TGTGCCAGCAGCGTAGCCCCGATCGGGAACGAGCAGTACTTC.

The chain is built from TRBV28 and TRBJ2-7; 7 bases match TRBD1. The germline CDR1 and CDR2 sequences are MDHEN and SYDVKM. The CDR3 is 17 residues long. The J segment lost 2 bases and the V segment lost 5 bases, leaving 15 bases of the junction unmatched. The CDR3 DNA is TGTGCCAGCAGTCGGGACAGCTTCCAAGTAGTCCCCTACGAGCAGTACTTC. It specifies CASSRDSFQVVPYEQYF.

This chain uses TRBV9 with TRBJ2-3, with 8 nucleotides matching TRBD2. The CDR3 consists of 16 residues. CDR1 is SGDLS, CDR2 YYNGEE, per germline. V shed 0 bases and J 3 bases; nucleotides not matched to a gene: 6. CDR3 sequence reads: CASSVDSGVGTDTQYF. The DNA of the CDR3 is TGTGCCAGCAGCGTAGATAGCGGGGTGGGGACAGATACGCAGTATTTT. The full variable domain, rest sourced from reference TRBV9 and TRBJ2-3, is DSGVTQTPKHLITATGQRVTLRCSPRSGDLSVYWYQQSLDQGLQFLIQYYNGEERAKGNILERFSAQQFPDLHSELNLSSLELGDSALYFCASSVDSGVGTDTQYFGPGTRLTVL.

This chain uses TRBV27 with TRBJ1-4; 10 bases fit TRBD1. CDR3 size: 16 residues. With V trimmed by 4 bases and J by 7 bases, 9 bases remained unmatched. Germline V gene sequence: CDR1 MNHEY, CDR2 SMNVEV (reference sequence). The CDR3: CASSWDRGSVGEKLFF. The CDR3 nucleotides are TGTGCCAGCAGTTGGGACAGGGGATCGGTCGGTGAAAAACTGTTTTTT.

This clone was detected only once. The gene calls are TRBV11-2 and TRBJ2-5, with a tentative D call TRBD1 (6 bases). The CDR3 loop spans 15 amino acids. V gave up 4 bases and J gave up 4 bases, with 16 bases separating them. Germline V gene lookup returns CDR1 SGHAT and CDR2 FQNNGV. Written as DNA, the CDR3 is TGTGCCAGCAGCTCCGGACAGCGGACAATAGAGACCCAGTACTTC. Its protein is CASSSGQRTIETQYF.

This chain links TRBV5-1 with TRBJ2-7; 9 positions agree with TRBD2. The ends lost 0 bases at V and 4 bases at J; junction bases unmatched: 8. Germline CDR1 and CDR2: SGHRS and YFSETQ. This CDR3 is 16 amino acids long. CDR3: CASSLGDGLARYEQYF. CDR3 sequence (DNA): TGCGCCAGCAGCTTGGGAGACGGACTAGCGAGATACGAGCAGTACTTC.

CDR3 protein: CASSLGGGLLNEQFF. The CDR3 DNA reads TGTGCCAGCAGCTTGGGGGGGGGACTTCTTAATGAGCAGTTCTTC. The rearrangement joins TRBV5-4 to TRBJ2-1; 7 nucleotides agree with TRBD2. CDR1 and CDR2 from the germline V gene are SGHNT and YYREEE (reference sequence). J lost 7 bases, V lost 0 bases, and 7 bases had no gene match. CDR3 size: 15 residues.

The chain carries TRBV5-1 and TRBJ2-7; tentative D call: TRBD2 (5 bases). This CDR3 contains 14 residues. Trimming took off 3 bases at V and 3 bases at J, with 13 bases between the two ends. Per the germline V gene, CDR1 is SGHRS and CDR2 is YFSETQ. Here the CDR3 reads CASSYGLSSYEQYF. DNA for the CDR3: TGCGCCAGCAGCTACGGACTGAGCAGCTACGAGCAGTACTTC.

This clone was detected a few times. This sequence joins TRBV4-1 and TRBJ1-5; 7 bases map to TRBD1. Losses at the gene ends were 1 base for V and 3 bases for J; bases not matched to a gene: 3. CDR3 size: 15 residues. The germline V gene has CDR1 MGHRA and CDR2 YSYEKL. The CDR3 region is CASSQGGQTNQPQHF. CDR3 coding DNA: TGCGCCAGCAGCCAAGGGGGACAGACCAATCAGCCCCAGCATTTT.

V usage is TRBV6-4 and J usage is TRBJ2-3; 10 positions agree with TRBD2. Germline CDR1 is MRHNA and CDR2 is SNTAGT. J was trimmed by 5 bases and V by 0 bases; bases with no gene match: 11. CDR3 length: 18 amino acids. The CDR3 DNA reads TGTGCCAGCAGTGACTCTCTCGTTCTAGCGGGAGAGCGAGATACGCAGTATTTT. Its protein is CASSDSLVLAGERDTQYF.

CDR3 sequence: CASSLGGRAFF. CDR3 DNA: TGTGCCAGCAGCTTGGGGGGACGGGCTTTCTTT. This chain links TRBV7-9 with TRBJ1-1; possibly TRBD1 for D (5 bases). The CDR3 loop spans 11 amino acids. Germline CDR1 and CDR2: SEHNR and FQNEAQ (reference sequence). With 3 bases removed from V and 11 bases from J, the gap between germline ends came to 10 bases.

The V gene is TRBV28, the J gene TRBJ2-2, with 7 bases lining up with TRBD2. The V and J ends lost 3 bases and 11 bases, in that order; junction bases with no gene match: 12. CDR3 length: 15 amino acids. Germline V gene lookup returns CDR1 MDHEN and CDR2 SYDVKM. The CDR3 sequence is CASSFFSGGPRELFF. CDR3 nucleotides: TGTGCCAGCAGTTTTTTTTCGGGGGGACCACGCGAGCTGTTTTTT.

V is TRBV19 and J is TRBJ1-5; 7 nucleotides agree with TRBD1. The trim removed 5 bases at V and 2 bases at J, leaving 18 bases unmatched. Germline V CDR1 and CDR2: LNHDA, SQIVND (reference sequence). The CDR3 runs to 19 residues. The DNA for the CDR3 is TGTGCCAGTAGTCCTCGACAGGGAACCCCCGGGCGGGGCAATCAGCCCCAGCATTTT. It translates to CASSPRQGTPGRGNQPQHF.

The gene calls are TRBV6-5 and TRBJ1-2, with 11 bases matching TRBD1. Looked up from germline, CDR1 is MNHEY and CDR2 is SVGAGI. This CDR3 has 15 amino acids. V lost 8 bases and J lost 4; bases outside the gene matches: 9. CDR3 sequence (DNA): TGTGCCAGCTACGGACAGGGGGCGCTTGGCTATGGCTACACCTTC. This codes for CASYGQGALGYGYTF.

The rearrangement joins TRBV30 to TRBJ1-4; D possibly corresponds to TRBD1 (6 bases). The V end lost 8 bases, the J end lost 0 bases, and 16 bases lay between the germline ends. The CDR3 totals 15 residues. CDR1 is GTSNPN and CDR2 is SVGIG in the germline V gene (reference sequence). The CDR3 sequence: CARREGGTTNEKLFF. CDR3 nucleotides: TGTGCCCGGCGGGAGGGGGGTACAACTAATGAAAAACTGTTTTTT.

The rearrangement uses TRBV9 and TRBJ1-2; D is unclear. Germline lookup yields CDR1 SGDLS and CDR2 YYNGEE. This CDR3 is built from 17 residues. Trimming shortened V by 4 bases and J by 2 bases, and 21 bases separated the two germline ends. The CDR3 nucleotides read TGTGCCAGCAGCCCCCCAGGCGGGCCAAGCGGGAACTATGGCTACACCTTC. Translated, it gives CASSPPGGPSGNYGYTF.

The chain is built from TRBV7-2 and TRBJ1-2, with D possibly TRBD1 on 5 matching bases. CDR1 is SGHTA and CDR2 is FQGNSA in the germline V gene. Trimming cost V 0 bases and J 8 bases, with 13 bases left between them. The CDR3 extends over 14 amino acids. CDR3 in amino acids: CASSLAPRAGGYTF. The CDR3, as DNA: TGTGCCAGCAGCTTAGCTCCCAGGGCCGGGGGCTACACCTTC.

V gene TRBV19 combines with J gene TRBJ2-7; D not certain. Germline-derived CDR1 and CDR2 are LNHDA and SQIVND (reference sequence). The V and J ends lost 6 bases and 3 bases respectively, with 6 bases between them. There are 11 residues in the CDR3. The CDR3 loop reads CASSNGYEQYF. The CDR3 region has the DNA TGTGCCAGTAGCAACGGCTACGAGCAGTACTTC. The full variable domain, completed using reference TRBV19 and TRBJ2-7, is DGGITQSPKYLFRKEGQNVTLSCEQNLNHDAMYWYRQDPGQGLRLIYYSQIVNDFQKGDIAEGYSVSREKKESFPLTVTSAQKNPTAFYLCASSNGYEQYFGPGTRLTVT.

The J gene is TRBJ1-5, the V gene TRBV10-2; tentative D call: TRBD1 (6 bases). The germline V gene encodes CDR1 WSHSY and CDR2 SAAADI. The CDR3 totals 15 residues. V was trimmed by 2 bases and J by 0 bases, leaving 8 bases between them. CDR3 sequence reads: CASSETGTSNQPQHF. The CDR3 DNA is TGCGCCAGCAGTGAGACAGGGACTAGCAATCAGCCCCAGCATTTT.

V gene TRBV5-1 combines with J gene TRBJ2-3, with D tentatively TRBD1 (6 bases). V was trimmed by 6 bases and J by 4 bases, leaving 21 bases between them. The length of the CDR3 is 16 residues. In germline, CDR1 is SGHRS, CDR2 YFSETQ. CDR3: CASTRSEQGHSDTQYF. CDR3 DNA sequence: TGCGCCAGCACTCGGTCCGAACAGGGTCATTCAGATACGCAGTATTTT.

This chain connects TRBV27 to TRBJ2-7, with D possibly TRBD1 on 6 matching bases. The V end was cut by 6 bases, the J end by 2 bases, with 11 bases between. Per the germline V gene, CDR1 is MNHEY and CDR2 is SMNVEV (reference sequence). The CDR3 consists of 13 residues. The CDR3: CASRTQGTYEQYF. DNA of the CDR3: TGTGCCAGCAGAACTCAGGGGACCTACGAGCAGTACTTC.

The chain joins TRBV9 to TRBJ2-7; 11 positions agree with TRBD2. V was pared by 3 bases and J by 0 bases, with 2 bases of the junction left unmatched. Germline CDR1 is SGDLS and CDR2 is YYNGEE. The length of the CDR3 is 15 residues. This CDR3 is CASSGGTSGSYEQYF. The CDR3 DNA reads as TGTGCCAGCAGCGGGGGGACTAGCGGCTCCTACGAGCAGTACTTC.

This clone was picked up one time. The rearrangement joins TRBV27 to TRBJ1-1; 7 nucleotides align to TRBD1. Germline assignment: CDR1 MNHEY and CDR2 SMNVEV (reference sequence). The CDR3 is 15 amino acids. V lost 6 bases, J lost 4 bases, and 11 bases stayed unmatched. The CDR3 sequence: CASRVTGLLVTEAFF. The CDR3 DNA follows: TGTGCCAGCAGGGTGACAGGGCTTTTGGTCACTGAAGCTTTCTTT.

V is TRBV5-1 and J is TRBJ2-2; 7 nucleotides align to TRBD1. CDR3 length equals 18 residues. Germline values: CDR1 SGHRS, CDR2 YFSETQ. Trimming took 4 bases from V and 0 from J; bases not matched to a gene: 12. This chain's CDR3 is CASSVRDSSFANTGELFF. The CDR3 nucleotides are TGCGCCAGCAGCGTCCGGGACAGTTCATTCGCGAACACCGGGGAGCTGTTTTTT.

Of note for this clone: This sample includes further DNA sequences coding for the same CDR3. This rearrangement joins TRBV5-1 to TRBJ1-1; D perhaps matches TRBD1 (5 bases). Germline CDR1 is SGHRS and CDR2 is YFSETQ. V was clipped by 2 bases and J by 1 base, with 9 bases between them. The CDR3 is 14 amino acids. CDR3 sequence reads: CASSFKGQNTEAFF. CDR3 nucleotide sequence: TGCGCCAGCAGCTTTAAAGGACAGAACACTGAAGCTTTCTTT.

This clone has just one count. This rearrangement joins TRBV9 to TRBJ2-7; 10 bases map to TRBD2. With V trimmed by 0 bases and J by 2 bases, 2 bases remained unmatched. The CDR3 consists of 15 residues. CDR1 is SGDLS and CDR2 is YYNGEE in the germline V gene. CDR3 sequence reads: CASSVGAGGTYEQYF. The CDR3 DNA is TGTGCCAGCAGCGTAGGAGCGGGAGGGACCTACGAGCAGTACTTC.